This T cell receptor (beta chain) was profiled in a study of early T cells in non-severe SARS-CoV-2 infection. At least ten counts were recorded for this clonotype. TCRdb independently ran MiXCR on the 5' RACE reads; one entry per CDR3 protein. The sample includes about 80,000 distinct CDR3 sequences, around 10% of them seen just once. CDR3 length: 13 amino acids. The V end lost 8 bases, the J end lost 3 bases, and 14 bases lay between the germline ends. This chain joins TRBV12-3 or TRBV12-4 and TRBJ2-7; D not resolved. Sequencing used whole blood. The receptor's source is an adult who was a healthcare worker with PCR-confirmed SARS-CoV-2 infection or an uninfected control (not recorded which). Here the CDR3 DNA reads TGTGCCAGCTCCCCCCATACGGGCTACGAGCAGTACTTC. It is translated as CASSPHTGYEQYF.